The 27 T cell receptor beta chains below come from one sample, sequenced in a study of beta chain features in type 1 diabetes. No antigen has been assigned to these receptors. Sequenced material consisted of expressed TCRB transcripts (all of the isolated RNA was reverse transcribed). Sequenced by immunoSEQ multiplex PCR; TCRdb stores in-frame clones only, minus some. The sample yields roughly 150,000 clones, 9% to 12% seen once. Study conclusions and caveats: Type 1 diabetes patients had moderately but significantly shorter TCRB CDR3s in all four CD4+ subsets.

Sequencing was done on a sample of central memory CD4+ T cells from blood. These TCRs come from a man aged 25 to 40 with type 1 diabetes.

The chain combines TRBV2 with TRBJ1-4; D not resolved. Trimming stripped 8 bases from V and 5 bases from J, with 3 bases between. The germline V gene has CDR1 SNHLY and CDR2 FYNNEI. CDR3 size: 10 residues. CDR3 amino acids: CASSNEKLFF. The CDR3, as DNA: TGTGCCAGCTCAAATGAAAAACTGTTTTTT.

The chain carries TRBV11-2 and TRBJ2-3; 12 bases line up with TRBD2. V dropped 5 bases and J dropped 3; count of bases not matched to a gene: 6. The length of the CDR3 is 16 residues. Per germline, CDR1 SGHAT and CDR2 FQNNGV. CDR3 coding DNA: TGTGCCAGCAGCCGACTAGCGGGAGAGGCTACAGATACGCAGTATTTT. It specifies CASSRLAGEATDTQYF. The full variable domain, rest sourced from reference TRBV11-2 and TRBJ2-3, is EAGVAQSPRYKIIEKRQSVAFWCNPISGHATLYWYQQILGQGPKLLIQFQNNGVVDDSQLPKDRFSAERLKGVDSTLKIQPAKLEDSAVYLCASSRLAGEATDTQYFGPGTRLTVL.

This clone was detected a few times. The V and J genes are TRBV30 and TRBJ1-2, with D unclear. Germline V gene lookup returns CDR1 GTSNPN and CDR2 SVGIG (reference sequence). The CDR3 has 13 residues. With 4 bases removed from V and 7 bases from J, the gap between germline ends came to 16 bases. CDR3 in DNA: TGTGCCTGGACCGAAGGGAGGTTCGGTGGCTACACCTTC. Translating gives CAWTEGRFGGYTF.

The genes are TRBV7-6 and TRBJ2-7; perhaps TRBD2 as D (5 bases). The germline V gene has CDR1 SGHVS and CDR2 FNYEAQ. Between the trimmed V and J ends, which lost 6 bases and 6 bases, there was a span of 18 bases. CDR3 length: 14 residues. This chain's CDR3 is CASSFGLKDFEQYF. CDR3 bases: TGTGCCAGCAGTTTCGGACTGAAGGACTTCGAGCAGTACTTC. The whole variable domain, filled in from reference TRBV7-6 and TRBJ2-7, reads GAGVSQSPRYKVTKRGQDVALRCDPISGHVSLYWYRQALGQGPEFLTYFNYEAQQDKSGLPNDRFSAERPEGSISTLTIQRTEQRDSAMYRCASSFGLKDFEQYFGPGTRLTVT.

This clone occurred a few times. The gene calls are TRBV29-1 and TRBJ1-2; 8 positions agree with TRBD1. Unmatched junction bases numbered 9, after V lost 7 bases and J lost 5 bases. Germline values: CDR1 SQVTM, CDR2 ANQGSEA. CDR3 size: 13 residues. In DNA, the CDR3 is TGCAGCGCCCCCGGGACAGGAGCTTATGGCTACACCTTC. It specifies CSAPGTGAYGYTF.

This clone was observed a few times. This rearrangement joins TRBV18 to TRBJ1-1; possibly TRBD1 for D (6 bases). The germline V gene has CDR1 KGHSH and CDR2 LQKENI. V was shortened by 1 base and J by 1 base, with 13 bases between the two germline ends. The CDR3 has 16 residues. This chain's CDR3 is CASSPRDTLGNTEAFF. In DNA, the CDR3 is TGTGCCAGCTCACCACGGGACACTTTAGGGAACACTGAAGCTTTCTTT. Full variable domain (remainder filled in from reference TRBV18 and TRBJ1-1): NAGVMQNPRHLVRRRGQEARLRCSPMKGHSHVYWYRQLPEEGLKFMVYLQKENIIDESGMPKERFSAEFPKEGPSILRIQQVVRGDSAAYFCASSPRDTLGNTEAFFGQGTRLTVV.

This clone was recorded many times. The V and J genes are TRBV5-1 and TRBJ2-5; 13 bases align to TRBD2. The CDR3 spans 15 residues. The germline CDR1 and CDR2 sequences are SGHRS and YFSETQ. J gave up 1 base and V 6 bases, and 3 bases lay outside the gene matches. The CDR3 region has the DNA TGCGCCAGCACGACTAGCGGGAGGCTCCAAGAGACCCAGTACTTC. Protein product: CASTTSGRLQETQYF. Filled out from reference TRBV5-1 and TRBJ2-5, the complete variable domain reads KAGVTQTPRYLIKTRGQQVTLSCSPISGHRSVSWYQQTPGQGLQFLFEYFSETQRNKGNFPGRFSGRQFSNSRSEMNVSTLELGDSALYLCASTTSGRLQETQYFGPGTRLLVL.

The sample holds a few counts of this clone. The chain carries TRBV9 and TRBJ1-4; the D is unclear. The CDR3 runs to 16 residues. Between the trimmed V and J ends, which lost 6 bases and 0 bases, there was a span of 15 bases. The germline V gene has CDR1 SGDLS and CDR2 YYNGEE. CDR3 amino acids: CASNKRGDATNEKLFF. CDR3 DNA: TGTGCCAGCAACAAGAGAGGTGACGCAACTAATGAAAAACTGTTTTTT.

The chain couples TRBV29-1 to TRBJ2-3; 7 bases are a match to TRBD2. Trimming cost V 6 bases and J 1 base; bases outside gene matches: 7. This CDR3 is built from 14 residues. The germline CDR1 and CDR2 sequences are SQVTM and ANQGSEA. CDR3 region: CSVPGEGGTDTQYF. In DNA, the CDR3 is TGCAGCGTCCCGGGGGAGGGAGGCACAGATACGCAGTATTTT.

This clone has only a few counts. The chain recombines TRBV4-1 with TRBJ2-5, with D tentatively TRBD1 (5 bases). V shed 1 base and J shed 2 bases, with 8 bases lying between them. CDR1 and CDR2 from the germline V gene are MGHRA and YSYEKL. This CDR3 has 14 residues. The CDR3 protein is CASSQGTRQETQYF. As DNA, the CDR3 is TGCGCCAGCAGCCAAGGGACAAGACAAGAGACCCAGTACTTC.

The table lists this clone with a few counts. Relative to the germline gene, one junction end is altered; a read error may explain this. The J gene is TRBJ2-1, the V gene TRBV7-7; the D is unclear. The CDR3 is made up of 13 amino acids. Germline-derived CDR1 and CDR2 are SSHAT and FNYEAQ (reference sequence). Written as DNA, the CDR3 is TGTGCTAGCAGCTCTAGAATTGGAGTTGAGCAGTTCTTC. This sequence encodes CASSSRIGVEQFF.

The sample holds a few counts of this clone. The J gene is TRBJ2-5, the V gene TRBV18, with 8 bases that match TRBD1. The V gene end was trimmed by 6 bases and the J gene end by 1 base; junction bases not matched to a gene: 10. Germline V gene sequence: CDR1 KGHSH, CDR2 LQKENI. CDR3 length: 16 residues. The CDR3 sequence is CASSIRVTGGQETQYF. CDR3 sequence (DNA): TGTGCCAGCTCCATCCGGGTCACAGGGGGCCAAGAGACCCAGTACTTC. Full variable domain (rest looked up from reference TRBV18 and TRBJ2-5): NAGVMQNPRHLVRRRGQEARLRCSPMKGHSHVYWYRQLPEEGLKFMVYLQKENIIDESGMPKERFSAEFPKEGPSILRIQQVVRGDSAAYFCASSIRVTGGQETQYFGPGTRLLVL.

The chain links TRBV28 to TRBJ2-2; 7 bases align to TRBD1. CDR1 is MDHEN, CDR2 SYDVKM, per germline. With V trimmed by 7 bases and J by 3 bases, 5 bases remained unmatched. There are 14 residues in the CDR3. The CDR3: CASIQGWDTGELFF. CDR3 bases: TGTGCCAGCATACAGGGGTGGGACACCGGGGAGCTGTTTTTT. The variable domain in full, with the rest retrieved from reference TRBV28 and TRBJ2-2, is DVKVTQSSRYLVKRTGEKVFLECVQDMDHENMFWYRQDPGLGLRLIYFSYDVKMKEKGDIPEGYSVSREKKERFSLILESASTNQTSMYLCASIQGWDTGELFFGEGSRLTVL.

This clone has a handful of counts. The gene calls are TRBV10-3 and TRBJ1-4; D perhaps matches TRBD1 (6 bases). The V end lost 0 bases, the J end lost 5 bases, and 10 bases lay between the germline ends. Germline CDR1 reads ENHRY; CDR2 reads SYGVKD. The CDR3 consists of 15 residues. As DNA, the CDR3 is TGTGCCATCAGTGAGTCGGTTGGGGGCAATGAAAAACTGTTTTTT. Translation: CAISESVGGNEKLFF.

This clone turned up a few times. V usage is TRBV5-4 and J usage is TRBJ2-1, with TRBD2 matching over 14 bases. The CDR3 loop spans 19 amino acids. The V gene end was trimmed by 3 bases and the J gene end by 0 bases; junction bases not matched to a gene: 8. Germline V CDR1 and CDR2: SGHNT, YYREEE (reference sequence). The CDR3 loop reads CASSSAGTSGSLSYNEQFF. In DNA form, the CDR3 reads TGTGCCAGCAGCTCGGCCGGGACTAGCGGGAGTCTCTCCTACAATGAGCAGTTCTTC. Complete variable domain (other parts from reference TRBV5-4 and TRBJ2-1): ETGVTQSPTHLIKTRGQQVTLRCSSQSGHNTVSWYQQALGQGPQFIFQYYREEENGRGNFPPRFSGLQFPNYSSELNVNALELDDSALYLCASSSAGTSGSLSYNEQFFGPGTRLTVL.

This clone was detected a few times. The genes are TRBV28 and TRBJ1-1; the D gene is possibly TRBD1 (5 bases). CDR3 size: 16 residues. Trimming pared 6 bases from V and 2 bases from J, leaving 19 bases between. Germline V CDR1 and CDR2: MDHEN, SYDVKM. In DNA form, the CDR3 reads TGTGCCAGCAGCCCCCGGGGGGAGGTGACAAACACTGAAGCTTTCTTT. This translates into CASSPRGEVTNTEAFF.

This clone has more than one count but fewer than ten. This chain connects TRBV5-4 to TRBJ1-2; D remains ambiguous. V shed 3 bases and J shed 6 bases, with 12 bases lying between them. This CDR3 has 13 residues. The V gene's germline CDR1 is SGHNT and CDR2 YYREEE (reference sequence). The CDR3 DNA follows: TGTGCCAGCAGCTCCGGTTATGGTGATGGCTACACCTTC. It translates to CASSSGYGDGYTF.

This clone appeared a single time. This CDR3 is CASSVQGENTEAFF. The DNA for the CDR3 is TGCGCCAGCAGCGTACAGGGGGAGAACACTGAAGCTTTCTTT. The rearrangement joins TRBV5-1 to TRBJ1-1; 8 positions match TRBD1. Germline V gene lookup returns CDR1 SGHRS and CDR2 YFSETQ. The CDR3 runs 14 residues. The junction had 3 bases not matched to a gene; V was cut back by 4 bases and J by 1 base.

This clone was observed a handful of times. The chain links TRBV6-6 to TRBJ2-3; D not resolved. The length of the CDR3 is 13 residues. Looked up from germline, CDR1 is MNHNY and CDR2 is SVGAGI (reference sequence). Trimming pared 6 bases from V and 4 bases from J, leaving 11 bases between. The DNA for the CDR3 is TGTGCCAGCAGCCCCCTAGTCCCAGATACGCAGTATTTT. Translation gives CASSPLVPDTQYF.

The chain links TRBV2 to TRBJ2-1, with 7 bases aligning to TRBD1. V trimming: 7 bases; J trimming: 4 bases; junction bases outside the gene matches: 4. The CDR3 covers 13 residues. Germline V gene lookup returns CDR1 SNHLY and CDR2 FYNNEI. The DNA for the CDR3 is TGTGCCAGCATGACAGGGCAATACAATGAGCAGTTCTTC. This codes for CASMTGQYNEQFF.

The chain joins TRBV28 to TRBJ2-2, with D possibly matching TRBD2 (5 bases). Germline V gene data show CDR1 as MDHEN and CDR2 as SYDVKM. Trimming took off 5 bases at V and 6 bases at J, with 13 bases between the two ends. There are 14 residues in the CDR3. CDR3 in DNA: TGTGCCAGCAGTCGGGAAGGAGTGGCCGGGGAGCTGTTTTTT. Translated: CASSREGVAGELFF.

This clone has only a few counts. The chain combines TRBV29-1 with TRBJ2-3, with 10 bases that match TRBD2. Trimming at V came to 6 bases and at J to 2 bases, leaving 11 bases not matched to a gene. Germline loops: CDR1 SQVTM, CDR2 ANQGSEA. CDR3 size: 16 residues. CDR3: CSVVLGAGGNTDTQYF. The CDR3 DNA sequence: TGCAGCGTAGTCCTTGGAGCGGGAGGGAACACAGATACGCAGTATTTT.

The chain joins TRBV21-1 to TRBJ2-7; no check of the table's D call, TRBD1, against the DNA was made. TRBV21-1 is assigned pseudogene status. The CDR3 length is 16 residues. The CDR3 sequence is CASSERGQDLTYEQYF. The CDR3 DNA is TGTGCCAGCAGCGAAAGGGGACAGGACCTAACCTACGAGCAGTACTTC.

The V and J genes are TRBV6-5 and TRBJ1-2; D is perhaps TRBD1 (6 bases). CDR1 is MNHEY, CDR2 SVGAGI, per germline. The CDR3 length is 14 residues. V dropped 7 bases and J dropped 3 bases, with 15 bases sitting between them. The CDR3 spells CASKQGKAYYGYTF. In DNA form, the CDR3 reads TGTGCCAGCAAACAGGGAAAGGCGTACTATGGCTACACCTTC.

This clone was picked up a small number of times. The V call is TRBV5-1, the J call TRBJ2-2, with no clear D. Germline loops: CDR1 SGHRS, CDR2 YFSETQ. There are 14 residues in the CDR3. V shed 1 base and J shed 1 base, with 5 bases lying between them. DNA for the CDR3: TGCGCCAGCAGCTTGACGGGGAACACCGGGGAGCTGTTTTTT. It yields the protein CASSLTGNTGELFF.

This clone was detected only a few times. Written as DNA, the CDR3 is TGCAGCGTTGTCGGACTAGTGAACACCGGGGAGCTGTTTTTT. Encoded protein: CSVVGLVNTGELFF. V and J are TRBV29-1 and TRBJ2-2; 7 nucleotides line up with TRBD2. CDR1 and CDR2 from the germline V gene are SQVTM and ANQGSEA. The CDR3 is 14 residues long. V lost 4 bases, J lost 1 base, and 3 bases stayed unmatched.

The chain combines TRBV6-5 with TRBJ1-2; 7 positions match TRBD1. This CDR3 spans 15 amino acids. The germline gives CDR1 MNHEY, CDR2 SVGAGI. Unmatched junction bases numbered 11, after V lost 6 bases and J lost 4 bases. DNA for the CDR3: TGTGCCAGCAGGATGAGAGGGGGCGCTCTCTATGGCTACACCTTC. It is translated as CASRMRGGALYGYTF.